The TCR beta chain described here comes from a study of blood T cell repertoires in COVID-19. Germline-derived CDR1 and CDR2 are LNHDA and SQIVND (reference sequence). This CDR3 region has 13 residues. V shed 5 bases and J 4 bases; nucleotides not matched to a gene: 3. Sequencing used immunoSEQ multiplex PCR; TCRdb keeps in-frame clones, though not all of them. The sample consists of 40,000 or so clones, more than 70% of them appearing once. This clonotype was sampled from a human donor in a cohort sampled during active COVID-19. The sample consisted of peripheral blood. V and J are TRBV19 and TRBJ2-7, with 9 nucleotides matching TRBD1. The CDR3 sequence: CASSQGQGYEQYF. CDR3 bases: TGTGCCAGTAGTCAGGGACAGGGTTACGAGCAGTACTTC.